Here is one T cell receptor (beta chain) with its context. Libraries were prepared by immunoSEQ multiplex PCR; TCRdb keeps only in-frame clonotypes and omits some of them. The data show 200,000 to 250,000 clones, around 90% seen once. This specimen comes from a study of blood T cell repertoires in COVID-19. Study-wide background: COVID-19 samples from acute and convalescent phases originated in the United States, Italy and Spain.

The source is a man in his 60s with acute or convalescent COVID-19. Material: peripheral blood.

As DNA, the CDR3 is TGTGCCAGCAGCGTGACAGGGGGCCGGTACGAGCAGTACTTC. This sequence encodes CASSVTGGRYEQYF. This chain links TRBV7-2 with TRBJ2-7, with 10 positions matching TRBD1. The CDR3 spans 14 residues. From germline, CDR1 is SGHTA and CDR2 FQGNSA. Trimming at V came to 5 bases and at J to 4 bases, leaving 5 bases not matched to a gene.